The 23 T cell receptor beta chains below were found in one sample sequenced in a study of identical twins. TCRdb called the 5' RACE reads again in MiXCR, with one record for every CDR3 protein. The sample yields about 200,000 distinct CDR3 sequences, 6.5% seen once. These data were likewise used in another study, on T cells expressing NK-cell markers.

The specimen sequenced was CD8+ T cells sorted from blood. The receptors come from a woman under 30 in good health.

The chain employs TRBV11-3 and TRBJ2-3; weak D call: TRBD1 (5 bases). Germline V gene sequence: CDR1 SGHNT, CDR2 YENEEA. The CDR3 contains 16 residues. V was pared by 5 bases and J by 6 bases, with 21 bases between. CDR3 coding DNA: TGTGCCAGCAGCCGTCCCCAGACAGCCGTCGTGGATACGCAGTATTTT. Protein sequence: CASSRPQTAVVDTQYF.

This clonotype showed up many times. The DNA for the CDR3 is TGTGCCAGCAGCTCCGATGGGGCTTCACCCCTCCACTTT. Translated, it gives CASSSDGASPLHF. This chain links TRBV7-9 with TRBJ1-6, with a tentative D call TRBD1 (5 bases). The CDR3 length is 13 residues. V was cut by 4 bases and J by 9 bases, with 10 bases left in between. Germline values: CDR1 SEHNR, CDR2 FQNEAQ (reference sequence).

This clonotype came up many times. The chain has TRBV6-2 or TRBV6-3 and TRBJ2-1; tentatively, D is TRBD2 (6 bases). Germline CDR1 reads MNHEY; CDR2 reads SVGEGT. This CDR3 region has 11 residues. V lost 6 bases to trimming and J lost 9 bases, with 9 bases between them. Here the CDR3 reads CASRRAGEQFF. The CDR3 region has the DNA TGTGCCAGCAGGAGAGCGGGTGAGCAGTTCTTC.

At least ten counts were recorded for this clonotype. The V call is TRBV7-6, the J call TRBJ2-3; 7 bases line up with TRBD2. The CDR3 extends over 16 amino acids. The junction had 5 bases not matched to a gene; V was cut back by 0 bases and J by 2 bases. The germline gives CDR1 SGHVS, CDR2 FNYEAQ. CDR3 protein: CASSLAGGDYTDTQYF. The CDR3 nucleotides are TGTGCCAGCAGCTTAGCCGGCGGGGACTACACAGATACGCAGTATTTT.

This clonotype has only a few counts. The gene calls are TRBV4-3 and TRBJ2-5; D unclear. The CDR3 has 14 residues. The V gene's germline CDR1 is LGHNA and CDR2 YSLEER. Trimming pared 3 bases from V and 7 bases from J, leaving 15 bases between. Here the CDR3 DNA reads TGCGCCAGCAGCCAGGGTGGTAGCTCGGCGACCCAGTACTTC. It yields the protein CASSQGGSSATQYF.

This chain uses TRBV5-6 with TRBJ1-2; TRBD1 aligns across 8 bases. The CDR3 covers 13 residues. V was clipped by 4 bases and J by 6 bases; unmatched bases: 5. Germline V gene lookup returns CDR1 SGHDT and CDR2 YYEEEE. Here the CDR3 reads CASSVTGGDGYTF. The DNA of the CDR3 is TGTGCCAGCAGCGTTACAGGGGGAGATGGCTACACCTTC.

The CDR3 DNA reads as TGTGCCAGCAGCTCCGGGCCGGGAGATACGCAGTATTTT. It codes for CASSSGPGDTQYF. This chain joins TRBV7-9 and TRBJ2-3; no definite D call. CDR1 SEHNR and CDR2 FQNEAQ come from the germline V gene (reference sequence). CDR3 length equals 13 residues. Trimming shortened V by 4 bases and J by 5 bases, and 10 bases separated the two germline ends. Supplemented by reference TRBV7-9 and TRBJ2-3, the full variable domain reads DTGVSQNPRHKITKRGQNVTFRCDPISEHNRLYWYRQTLGQGPEFLTYFQNEAQLEKSRLLSDRFSAERPKGSFSTLEIQRTEQGDSAMYLCASSSGPGDTQYFGPGTRLTVL.

This clonotype was seen at least ten times. The chain is built from TRBV9 and TRBJ1-2, with 10 positions matching TRBD1. The CDR3 length is 12 residues. Losses at the gene ends were 4 bases for V and 14 bases for J; bases not matched to a gene: 8. The V gene's germline CDR1 is SGDLS and CDR2 YYNGEE. The CDR3 reads CASSSGQGGYTF. Here the CDR3 DNA reads TGTGCCAGCAGCTCCGGACAGGGGGGTTATACCTTC.

The chain couples TRBV7-6 to TRBJ2-1; D is unresolved. V shed 2 bases and J shed 1 base, with 9 bases lying between them. CDR3 length: 15 residues. Germline values: CDR1 SGHVS, CDR2 FNYEAQ. The CDR3 region is CASSLSLESYNEQFF. In DNA, the CDR3 is TGTGCCAGCAGCTTAAGCCTGGAGTCCTACAATGAGCAGTTCTTC. The variable domain in full, with the rest retrieved from reference TRBV7-6 and TRBJ2-1, is GAGVSQSPRYKVTKRGQDVALRCDPISGHVSLYWYRQALGQGPEFLTYFNYEAQQDKSGLPNDRFSAERPEGSISTLTIQRTEQRDSAMYRCASSLSLESYNEQFFGPGTRLTVL.

This clonotype showed up many times. This chain links TRBV27 with TRBJ1-1; D uncertain. Trimming took off 8 bases at V and 1 base at J, with 11 bases between the two ends. Germline V CDR1 and CDR2: MNHEY, SMNVEV (reference sequence). This CDR3 comprises 13 residues. The DNA of the CDR3 is TGTGCCAGCGGACCCGTAGGGAACACTGAAGCTTTCTTT. Amino acids: CASGPVGNTEAFF.

This clonotype was counted between two and nine times. This chain uses TRBV11-2 with TRBJ2-7; D may be TRBD1 (5 bases). From germline, CDR1 is SGHAT and CDR2 FQNNGV. The CDR3 runs 15 residues. V shed 6 bases and J shed 2 bases, with 17 bases lying between them. DNA of the CDR3: TGTGCCAGCAGTTATGGGCAGGGCCCCACCTACGAGCAGTACTTC. Amino acid sequence: CASSYGQGPTYEQYF.

In this sample, this clonotype turned up a few times. This chain joins TRBV7-9 and TRBJ1-2, with a possible D match to TRBD1 (6 bases). Trimming stripped 6 bases from V and 0 bases from J, with 17 bases between. The CDR3 has 16 amino acids. Germline lookup yields CDR1 SEHNR and CDR2 FQNEAQ (reference sequence). As DNA, the CDR3 is TGTGCCAGCAGACCATTGACAGGACTCGCTAACTATGGCTACACCTTC. This sequence encodes CASRPLTGLANYGYTF.

This clonotype came up many times. V is TRBV24-1 and J is TRBJ2-1; tentatively, D is TRBD2 (5 bases). Trimming cost V 10 bases and J 7 bases, with 13 bases left between them. The CDR3 consists of 12 residues. Germline V lookup: CDR1 KGHDR, CDR2 SFDVKD. The CDR3 sequence: CATSGSKNEQFF. CDR3 nucleotide sequence: TGTGCCACTTCGGGATCGAAAAATGAGCAGTTCTTC.

This clonotype was seen a few times. The chain couples TRBV20-1 to TRBJ2-3; D is uncertain. V was trimmed by 4 bases and J by 8 bases, leaving 10 bases between them. Germline CDR1 DFQATT, CDR2 SNEGSKA (reference sequence). CDR3 length: 11 amino acids. CDR3 in amino acids: CSATSVGTQYF. The CDR3 DNA follows: TGCAGTGCTACCTCTGTCGGTACGCAGTATTTT.

The CDR3 loop reads CSVKLAGGTDTQYF. CDR3 DNA sequence: TGCAGCGTGAAACTAGCGGGAGGCACAGATACGCAGTATTTT. The genes are TRBV29-1 and TRBJ2-3, with TRBD2 matching 11 bases. Germline lookup yields CDR1 SQVTM and CDR2 ANQGSEA. The CDR3 contains 14 residues. Trimming at V came to 6 bases and at J to 1 base, leaving 3 bases not matched to a gene.

This clonotype occurred many times. The V call is TRBV12-3 or TRBV12-4, the J call TRBJ1-1, with 8 bases aligning to TRBD1. The CDR3 covers 14 residues. With 5 bases clipped from V and 1 base from J, the junction kept 3 bases outside the gene matches. CDR3 coding DNA: TGTGCCAGCAGTATACAGGGGGGGAACACTGAAGCTTTCTTT. Translation: CASSIQGGNTEAFF.

This clonotype was detected ten times or more. The rearrangement links TRBV20-1 to TRBJ2-7, with D possibly being TRBD2 (6 bases). Trimming pared 6 bases from V and 4 bases from J, leaving 25 bases between. Germline-derived CDR1 and CDR2 are DFQATT and SNEGSKA (reference sequence). The CDR3 spans 16 residues. The CDR3 is CSARLPSVTSLYEQYF. The CDR3 DNA follows: TGCAGTGCCCGACTCCCTAGCGTAACTTCCCTTTACGAGCAGTACTTC.

This clonotype was counted ten times or more. The chain couples TRBV3-1 to TRBJ2-1; no definite D call. Trimming stripped 0 bases from V and 9 bases from J, with 9 bases between. The CDR3 contains 13 residues. CDR1 and CDR2 from the germline V gene are LGHDT and YNNKEL (reference sequence). CDR3 nucleotide sequence: TGTGCCAGCAGCCAAGATCGAGGAAGTGAGCAGTTCTTC. It encodes CASSQDRGSEQFF.

The chain has TRBV7-2 and TRBJ2-4; a weak D match, TRBD1 (6 bases). V lost 4 bases, J lost 3 bases, and 10 bases lay in between. The length of the CDR3 is 14 residues. The germline CDR1 and CDR2 sequences are SGHTA and FQGNSA. This CDR3 reads CASSSGVSKNIQYF. CDR3 bases: TGTGCCAGCAGCTCAGGGGTTAGCAAAAACATTCAGTACTTC.

The chain links TRBV11-3 to TRBJ1-1, with D hard to call. In germline, CDR1 is SGHNT, CDR2 YENEEA. The length of the CDR3 is 11 residues. V lost 6 bases and J 11 bases, leaving 13 bases between the germline ends. CDR3: CASSSDVYAFF. CDR3 nucleotides: TGTGCCAGCAGTTCGGACGTGTACGCTTTCTTT.

This clonotype has at least ten counts. This sequence joins TRBV4-3 and TRBJ1-2, with D tentatively TRBD1 (6 bases). The CDR3 runs 15 residues. V was clipped by 0 bases and J by 7 bases, with 15 bases between them. The germline CDR1 and CDR2 sequences are LGHNA and YSLEER. The CDR3 DNA follows: TGCGCCAGCAGCCAAGATGTTTTGAAAGGGGGTGGCTACACCTTC. This codes for CASSQDVLKGGGYTF.

This clonotype was seen only a few times. The chain joins TRBV30 to TRBJ2-3; a weak D match, TRBD1 (6 bases). The CDR3 spans 13 residues. The germline V and J ends were trimmed by 5 bases and 3 bases, with 12 bases remaining between them. Per germline, CDR1 GTSNPN and CDR2 SVGIG (reference sequence). The CDR3 coding sequence is TGTGCCTGGCAGGGGTTGAGGACAGATACGCAGTATTTT. Its translation: CAWQGLRTDTQYF.

V is TRBV6-1 and J is TRBJ2-7, with a possible D match to TRBD2 (6 bases). The CDR3 totals 17 residues. Trimming removed 0 bases at V and 5 bases at J, with 20 bases between. Germline V gene data show CDR1 as MNHNS and CDR2 as SASEGT. The CDR3 nucleotides read TGTGCCAGCAGTGAAGCTCGGTGGAGGGGCGTAGGGGACGAGCAGTACTTC. Protein: CASSEARWRGVGDEQYF.